The clone carrying this TCR beta chain is medium-sized within its sample. As yet, its antigen is unknown. Ligated cDNA underwent four rounds of PCR with nested alpha and beta constant region primers and SP2. TCRdb reprocessed the UMI-ligation and nested PCR reads with MiXCR, giving one entry per CDR3 protein. The sample lists roughly 13,000 distinct CDR3 sequences; about 5% were seen once. The sample originates from a study of naive and memory T cell subsets. The V gene lost 4 bases and the J gene lost 3 bases, with 9 bases spanning the gap. The CDR3 is 13 amino acids. The germline V gene has CDR1 SGHAT and CDR2 FQDESV (reference sequence). Overall study results and limits: Reportedly, tuberculin skin test sites gave far more TCRs than other biopsies.

Treatment given: skin biopsy from PPD injection site in Mantoux-positive individual. An oligonucleotide containing a UMI was ligated to the 3' end of TCR cDNA. The source was skin, collected from a tuberculin skin test site. This chain joins TRBV11-1 and TRBJ1-1; D unclear. This sequence originates from an adult in good health. The CDR3 is CASSYGPDTEAFF. The CDR3 nucleotides are TGTGCCAGCAGCTACGGACCTGACACTGAAGCTTTCTTT.